This passage covers 21 T cell receptor beta chains from one sample sequenced in a study of shared clonotypes between healthy human individuals. Profiled with immunoSEQ multiplex PCR; TCRdb holds only in-frame clones, not every one. The table has approximately 510,000 clones, about four fifths seen once; the top ten hold roughly 13%. Material: PBMCs. These receptors originate from a woman aged 40 to 50 in good health. Some clones in this sample may be carry-over from other donors' samples.

V is TRBV6-6 and J is TRBJ2-2; no reliable D call. This CDR3 region has 13 residues. Trimming removed 6 bases from V and 6 bases from J, with 11 bases in between. Germline V gene sequence: CDR1 MNHNY, CDR2 SVGAGI (reference sequence). The CDR3 DNA reads TGTGCCAGCAGCCCCACGTGGGCCGGGGAGCTGTTTTTT. Residues: CASSPTWAGELFF.

V and J are TRBV7-8 and TRBJ2-2; the match to TRBD1 covers 9 bases. CDR3 length: 15 residues. Trimming at V came to 3 bases and at J to 6 bases, leaving 5 bases not matched to a gene. Germline lookup yields CDR1 SGHVS and CDR2 FQNEAQ. CDR3 nucleotides: TGTGCCAGCAGCTTTACAGGGGGCAGGGCCGGGGAGCTGTTTTTT. It translates to CASSFTGGRAGELFF. Full variable domain (rest looked up from reference TRBV7-8 and TRBJ2-2): GAGVSQSPRYKVAKRGQDVALRCDPISGHVSLFWYQQALGQGPEFLTYFQNEAQLDKSGLPSDRFFAERPEGSVSTLKIQRTQQEDSAVYLCASSFTGGRAGELFFGEGSRLTVL.

This clone was seen a single time. The chain couples TRBV9 to TRBJ2-3, with 8 bases fitting TRBD1. CDR1 is SGDLS and CDR2 is YYNGEE in the germline V gene. CDR3 length: 15 amino acids. V shed 0 bases and J 6 bases; nucleotides not matched to a gene: 6. The CDR3 DNA reads TGTGCCAGCAGCGTAGCAGGGGGCTCTTGGGATACGCAGTATTTT. Its protein product is CASSVAGGSWDTQYF.

The J gene is TRBJ2-2, the V gene TRBV25-1; D is perhaps TRBD1 (5 bases). Germline values: CDR1 MGHDK, CDR2 SYGVNS. CDR3 length: 12 amino acids. Between the trimmed V and J ends, which lost 7 bases and 4 bases, there was a span of 7 bases. This CDR3 reads CASKGFTGELFF. The DNA for the CDR3 is TGTGCCAGCAAGGGGTTCACCGGGGAGCTGTTTTTT. The entire variable domain, with the rest obtained from reference TRBV25-1 and TRBJ2-2, is as follows: EADIYQTPRYLVIGTGKKITLECSQTMGHDKMYWYQQDPGMELHLIHYSYGVNSTEKGDLSSESTVSRIRTEHFPLTLESARPSHTSQYLCASKGFTGELFFGEGSRLTVL.

The gene calls are TRBV28 and TRBJ1-2, with 7 bases matching TRBD1. J lost 3 bases, V lost 3 bases, and 4 bases had no gene match. The CDR3 has 14 amino acids. Germline lookup yields CDR1 MDHEN and CDR2 SYDVKM. The CDR3 loop is CASSLGGQDYGYTF. The CDR3 DNA reads TGTGCCAGCAGTTTGGGTGGACAGGACTATGGCTACACCTTC.

CDR3 DNA: TGTGCCAGCAGCCGGGGAGAGACCCAGTACTTC. Amino acids: CASSRGETQYF. This rearrangement joins TRBV14 to TRBJ2-5, with no clear D. The CDR3 is 11 amino acids. V lost 4 bases to trimming and J lost 4 bases, with 4 bases between them. Germline V gene data show CDR1 as SGHDN and CDR2 as FVKESK.

This clone was seen a handful of times. This chain joins TRBV4-2 and TRBJ1-1; no clear D. V lost 6 bases and J lost 1, with 9 bases in between. CDR1 and CDR2 from the germline V gene are LGHNA and YNFKEQ. The CDR3 spans 13 residues. The CDR3 loop reads CASRGNRNTEAFF. The CDR3 DNA follows: TGTGCCAGCAGGGGAAACCGGAACACTGAAGCTTTCTTT.

This chain connects TRBV7-2 to TRBJ2-5, with 7 bases fitting TRBD2. The closer fit of TRBJ2-7 to the DNA end suggests the J call may be wrong. The germline gives CDR1 SGHTA, CDR2 FQGNSA. The CDR3 runs to 14 residues. CDR3 in amino acids: CASSLDSGTYEQYF. The DNA of the CDR3 is TGTGCCAGCAGCTTAGACAGCGGGACGTACGAGCAGTACTTC.

This clone has at least ten counts. The gene calls are TRBV6-1 and TRBJ2-7, with D perhaps TRBD1 (6 bases). This CDR3 region has 13 residues. V lost 7 bases, J lost 0 bases, and 10 bases lay in between. From germline, CDR1 is MNHNS and CDR2 SASEGT. The CDR3 sequence: CASTRDNSYEQYF. The CDR3 nucleotides are TGTGCCAGCACCCGGGACAACTCCTACGAGCAGTACTTC.

This chain links TRBV19 with TRBJ1-5, with D unclear. The CDR3 is 12 residues long. The ends were cut back, 7 bases at V and 3 bases at J, with 7 bases in the middle. Germline V gene data show CDR1 as LNHDA and CDR2 as SQIVND (reference sequence). The CDR3 nucleotides are TGTGCCAGTAAGGGTAACAATCAGCCCCAGCATTTT. It translates to CASKGNNQPQHF.

This chain connects TRBV5-1 to TRBJ2-7; 9 bases are shared with TRBD2. V shed 7 bases, J shed 5 bases, and the junction held 16 bases outside the gene matches. Germline V CDR1 and CDR2: SGHRS, YFSETQ. The CDR3 is 16 residues long. The CDR3 nucleotides are TGCGCCAGCGCCAGAGGGCTCGCTAGCGGGATTAACGAGCAGTACTTC. It encodes CASARGLASGINEQYF. Full variable domain (rest looked up from reference TRBV5-1 and TRBJ2-7): KAGVTQTPRYLIKTRGQQVTLSCSPISGHRSVSWYQQTPGQGLQFLFEYFSETQRNKGNFPGRFSGRQFSNSRSEMNVSTLELGDSALYLCASARGLASGINEQYFGPGTRLTVT.

The rearrangement uses TRBV11-2 and TRBJ2-7, with D possibly TRBD1 on 5 matching bases. CDR1 SGHAT and CDR2 FQNNGV come from the germline V gene. V was trimmed by 3 bases and J by 7 bases, leaving 19 bases between them. This CDR3 has 15 amino acids. CDR3 loop: CASSFYAGAYGEQYF. In nucleotides, the CDR3 is TGTGCCAGCAGCTTTTATGCTGGGGCATATGGGGAGCAGTACTTC.

V and J are TRBV5-1 and TRBJ2-1; D is uncertain. The V gene lost 0 bases and the J gene lost 0 bases, with 7 bases spanning the gap. From germline, CDR1 is SGHRS and CDR2 YFSETQ. CDR3 length equals 15 residues. CDR3: CASSLDGSSYNEQFF. The CDR3 DNA is TGCGCCAGCAGCTTGGATGGAAGCTCCTACAATGAGCAGTTCTTC.

V gene TRBV19 combines with J gene TRBJ2-2; no clear D. The germline CDR1 and CDR2 sequences are LNHDA and SQIVND (reference sequence). V dropped 5 bases and J dropped 5 bases, with 12 bases sitting between them. The CDR3 is 14 amino acids. CDR3 residues: CASSYRLWTGELFF. CDR3 DNA: TGTGCCAGTAGTTATAGGTTGTGGACCGGGGAGCTGTTTTTT. The full variable domain, with the rest looked up from reference TRBV19 and TRBJ2-2, is DGGITQSPKYLFRKEGQNVTLSCEQNLNHDAMYWYRQDPGQGLRLIYYSQIVNDFQKGDIAEGYSVSREKKESFPLTVTSAQKNPTAFYLCASSYRLWTGELFFGEGSRLTVL.

V usage is TRBV6-5 and J usage is TRBJ2-1; TRBD1 aligns across 11 bases. With 6 bases clipped from V and 9 bases from J, the junction kept 4 bases outside the gene matches. This CDR3 region has 13 residues. Germline CDR1 and CDR2: MNHEY and SVGAGI. This CDR3 reads CASRGQGASEQFF. The CDR3 bases are TGTGCCAGCAGAGGACAGGGGGCGAGTGAGCAGTTCTTC.

V is TRBV29-1 and J is TRBJ2-5, with 7 bases that match TRBD2. V trimming: 4 bases; J trimming: 5 bases; junction bases outside the gene matches: 10. The germline V gene encodes CDR1 SQVTM and CDR2 ANQGSEA. The CDR3 runs to 14 residues. This chain's CDR3 is CSVGGGGPSETQYF. CDR3 DNA: TGCAGCGTTGGCGGGGGAGGACCTTCCGAGACCCAGTACTTC.

As concerns this clone: Other DNA sequences from this sample encode an identical CDR3 as well. In DNA form, the CDR3 reads TGTGCCAGCAGTTCGCCTTACGAGCAGTACTTC. Amino acids: CASSSPYEQYF. The V call is TRBV28, the J call TRBJ2-7; D is ambiguous. The germline gives CDR1 MDHEN, CDR2 SYDVKM. V was clipped by 4 bases and J by 4 bases, with 5 bases between them. The CDR3 has 11 amino acids.

The chain is built from TRBV7-6 and TRBJ2-7; D uncertain. The CDR3 has 13 residues. The V end lost 5 bases, the J end lost 7 bases, and 15 bases lay between the germline ends. Germline CDR1 is SGHVS and CDR2 is FNYEAQ. Written as DNA, the CDR3 is TGTGCCAGCAGCCCTAACCTTGGATCTGAGCAGTACTTC. Protein sequence: CASSPNLGSEQYF.

This chain uses TRBV5-8 with TRBJ2-1; 9 positions agree with TRBD2. The CDR3 is 16 amino acids. Unmatched junction bases numbered 11, after V lost 4 bases and J lost 6 bases. In germline, CDR1 is SGHTS, CDR2 YDEGEE. The CDR3 DNA follows: TGTGCCAGCAGCGCCCGACTAGCGGAGGGGATCAATGAGCAGTTCTTC. This translates into CASSARLAEGINEQFF.

The CDR3 DNA sequence: TGCGCCAGCAGCTTCCTAGCGGGAGACTCCTACGAGCAGTACTTC. It is translated as CASSFLAGDSYEQYF. This chain joins TRBV5-1 and TRBJ2-7; 10 bases are a match to TRBD2. The CDR3 extends over 15 amino acids. V dropped 2 bases and J dropped 0; count of bases not matched to a gene: 2. Germline values: CDR1 SGHRS, CDR2 YFSETQ.

The V gene is TRBV11-2, the J gene TRBJ2-6, with D perhaps matching TRBD1 (7 bases). Germline-derived CDR1 and CDR2 are SGHAT and FQNNGV. The V end was cut by 6 bases, the J end by 2 bases, with 11 bases between. This CDR3 is built from 15 residues. The CDR3 coding sequence is TGTGCCAGCAGTACCAGGGGGGCTGGGGCCAACGTCCTGACTTTC. Translating gives CASSTRGAGANVLTF.